This record looks at one TCR beta chain sequence and its context. Its antigen is as yet unknown. The genes are named according to mouse. The CDR3 end falls 1 residue outside the read, so it is completed with the germline J gene. TCRbeta CDR3 was sequenced at survey depth with template counts. Data came from immunoSEQ multiplex PCR; TCRdb stores just in-frame clones and leaves some out. Of about 20,000 clones in the sample, about 70% were seen once. The sample comes from a study of tissue T cells after allogeneic stem cell transplantation. The study, taken as a whole, reports: Anatomically similar tissues had similar TCR repertoires within each patient. Shared clones across patients were few; motif clustering revealed tissue-specific shared signatures. Tissue-detected TCR repertoire was only partly captured by blood and spleen T cells.

The CDR3 totals 14 residues. CDR1 and CDR2 from the germline V gene are FNHDT and SITEND (reference sequence). V was cut by 4 bases and J by 0 bases, with 9 bases left in between. Sequencing used spleen. The TCR sequence derives from a female BALB/c mouse in good health. Strain MHC haplotype: H2-d. This sequence joins TRBV19 and TRBJ2-3; D call uncertain. The CDR3 bases that were read are TGTGCCAGCAGTGAGCCAGCTAGTGCAGAAACGCTGTAT. Its protein is CASSEPASAETLY. In full, the CDR3 is CASSEPASAETLYF.